A single sample is the source of the 26 T cell receptor delta chains below, sequenced in a study of gamma-delta T cells after stem cell transplantation listed by TCRdb under 2016. Libraries came from RT-PCR. Instrument on record: Illumina MiSeq. TCRdb processed the public reads again with the CATT caller, after which rows with matching DNA were combined. Across this sample there are 2,500 to 3,000 delta-chain clones, with roughly 21% seen only once. The ten top clones hold 20% to 30% of the sample. The sequenced sample was gamma-delta T cells. The receptors derive from a human donor. It is not recorded whose cells these are; they may come from a transplant donor.

By frequency in the sample, this clone is medium-sized. The V call is TRDV2, the J call TRDJ1, with D possibly being TRDD3 (6 bases). There are 17 residues in the CDR3. V lost 1 base to trimming and J lost 2 bases, with 19 bases between them. The V gene's germline CDR1 is GEAIGNYY and CDR2 EKD. The CDR3 nucleotides read TGTGCCTGTGACACGGTCTGGGGCCCAGAGAGGACCGATAAACTCATCTTT. It encodes CACDTVWGPERTDKLIF.

With respect to this clone: This probably arose from a read error, given a far larger clone one base away. Other DNA sequences of this sample code for an identical CDR3. The CDR3 nucleotides read TGTGCCTGTGACTTGATTACTGGTGGAGGGCCTATGCCGCTGTACCACACCGATAAACTCATCTTT. Protein product: CACDLITGGGPMPLYHTDKLIF. The chain recombines TRDV2 with TRDJ1; possibly TRDD3 for D (5 bases). The CDR3 consists of 22 residues. With 3 bases removed from V and 0 bases from J, the gap between germline ends came to 34 bases. Germline V gives CDR1 GEAIGNYY, CDR2 EKD.

This clone occurred a few times. CDR3 sequence (DNA): TGTGCCTGTGACCCCCTGGGGTCAAACACCGATAAACTCATCTTT. This encodes CACDPLGSNTDKLIF. The V call is TRDV2, the J call TRDJ1; a weak D match, TRDD3 (6 bases). The CDR3 extends over 15 amino acids. Germline lookup yields CDR1 GEAIGNYY and CDR2 EKD. V lost 3 bases and J 0 bases, leaving 13 bases between the germline ends.

By frequency in the sample, this clone is medium-sized. This chain connects TRDV2 to TRDJ1; D ambiguous. The CDR3 is 15 amino acids. Deletions cut 0 bases from V and 5 bases from J, with 15 bases between. Germline V gene sequence: CDR1 GEAIGNYY, CDR2 EKD. CDR3 coding DNA: TGTGCCTGTGACACCGTGGGTTCTAGCGGGGATAAACTCATCTTT. Its translation is CACDTVGSSGDKLIF.

About this clone itself: Being one base from a much bigger clone, this may be a read error. This sequence joins TRDV2 and TRDJ1; D may be TRDD3 (7 bases). This CDR3 contains 22 residues. Germline values: CDR1 GEAIGNYY, CDR2 EKD. CDR3 protein: CACDPIGLPSAVGDLYTDTLIF. Written as DNA, the CDR3 is TGTGCCTGTGACCCGATCGGCCTTCCCTCCGCAGTGGGGGACCTGTACACCGATACACTCATCTTT.

This clone is classed as medium-sized. The genes are TRDV2 and TRDJ1; TRDD3 matches 11 bases. CDR1 is GEAIGNYY, CDR2 EKD, per germline. J was trimmed by 1 base and V by 3 bases; bases with no gene match: 24. The CDR3 has 22 amino acids. CDR3 region: CACDRLVGDTLDPPETTDKLIF. In DNA, the CDR3 is TGTGCCTGTGACCGCTTGGTGGGGGATACGCTAGACCCACCCGAAACCACCGATAAACTCATCTTT.

About this clone itself: TCRdb records a much larger clone's protein for this DNA, with a difference at residue 15 that likely arises from a read error; the protein given is the translation of the DNA. The V call is TRDV2, the J call TRDJ1; 8 bases map to TRDD3. CDR1 GEAIGNYY and CDR2 EKD come from the germline V gene. This CDR3 has 17 residues. In nucleotides, the CDR3 is TGTGCCTGTGACGTCGTACTGGGGGTTCAGTACACCGATAAATTCATCTTT. This encodes CACDVVLGVQYTDKFIF.

This clone is labeled medium-sized. The rearrangement joins TRDV3 to TRDJ1; maybe TRDD3 (6 bases). The germline V gene has CDR1 TVYSNPD and CDR2 GDNSRS (reference sequence). The CDR3 totals 15 residues. The V and J ends lost 3 bases and 3 bases respectively, with 20 bases between them. Here the CDR3 reads CAFATFRGLADKLIF. The CDR3 DNA follows: TGTGCCTTCGCTACGTTCCGGGGATTAGCCGATAAACTCATCTTT.

By sample share, this clone is large. The V gene is TRDV2, the J gene TRDJ3; D call uncertain. The germline CDR1 and CDR2 sequences are GEAIGNYY and EKD. The CDR3 runs 17 residues. Trimming took off 0 bases at V and 0 bases at J, with 8 bases between the two ends. The CDR3 reads CACDTVEGSWDTRQMFF. The CDR3 nucleotides are TGTGCCTGTGACACCGTGGAGGGCTCCTGGGACACCCGACAGATGTTTTTC.

This clone occurred a few times. This sequence may be a read error, since a much larger clone differs from it by one base. This chain links TRDV2 with TRDJ2; TRDD3 aligns across 11 bases. The CDR3 has 18 amino acids. Looked up from germline, CDR1 is GEAIGNYY and CDR2 is EKD. CDR3 coding DNA: TGTGCCCGTGACCCCGTTGTGGGGGATACGCGAATCCGAGCACAACTCTTCTTT. Translation gives CARDPVVGDTRIRAQLFF.

By share, this clone ranks as medium-sized (0.01 to 0.1%). The chain couples TRDV2 to TRDJ1; TRDD3 matches 7 bases. Germline lookup yields CDR1 GEAIGNYY and CDR2 EKD. The CDR3 has 17 residues. V lost 4 bases to trimming and J lost 0 bases; unmatched junction nucleotides: 13. In DNA, the CDR3 is TGTGCCTGTGAGGGGATGGGGGACTCCAAGTACACCGATAAACTCATCTTT. This gives the protein CACEGMGDSKYTDKLIF.

On this clone itself: The TCRdb protein comes from a much larger clone and disagrees with this DNA's translation at residue 11, likely due to a read error; the protein given here is derived from the DNA. The rearrangement joins TRDV2 to TRDJ1; D is ambiguous. The germline V gene encodes CDR1 GEAIGNYY and CDR2 EKD. Trimming shortened V by 1 base and J by 0 bases, and 17 bases separated the two germline ends. This CDR3 region has 17 residues. The CDR3 coding sequence is TGTGCCTGTGACACGGTCGCAAGGTTTCGAAACACCGATAAACTCATCTTT. Translated: CACDTVARFRNTDKLIF.

In its sample, this clone was seen a few times. A far larger clone is only one base removed, so a read error is likely. The V gene is TRDV2, the J gene TRDJ1; 8 bases fit TRDD3. The CDR3 contains 17 residues. Germline V gives CDR1 GEAIGNYY, CDR2 EKD. The chain's CDR3 is CACDAVLGATYTDKFIF. For the CDR3, the DNA is TGTGCCTGTGACGCGGTACTGGGGGCGACCTACACCGATAAATTCATCTTT.

This clone is large within its sample. The identical CDR3 is also encoded by other nucleotide sequences in the sample. The chain is built from TRDV2 and TRDJ1; the match to TRDD3 covers 7 bases. The CDR3 covers 15 residues. Unmatched junction bases numbered 9, after V lost 3 bases and J lost 3 bases. Germline CDR1 and CDR2: GEAIGNYY and EKD. The CDR3 loop is CACDLLGIGADKLIF. Here the CDR3 DNA reads TGTGCCTGTGACTTACTGGGGATTGGGGCCGATAAACTCATCTTT.

Worth noting for this clone: A much larger clone lies one base from this, so it may be a read error. This rearrangement joins TRDV2 to TRDJ3, with 8 bases fitting TRDD3. CDR1 is GEAIGNYY and CDR2 is EKD in the germline V gene. This CDR3 spans 21 amino acids. The CDR3 is CACDTLGDSQFSSWDTRQIFF. The DNA for the CDR3 is TGTGCCTGTGACACTCTGGGGGACTCCCAGTTTTCGTCCTGGGACACCCGACAGATTTTTTTC.

On this clone: The protein held in TCRdb is that of a much larger clone and does not match this DNA's translation at residue 5, likely because of a read error; the protein shown is translated from the DNA. The CDR3 protein is CACDTVLAKTDKLIF. For the CDR3, the DNA is TGTGCCTGTGACACCGTACTGGCGAAAACCGATAAACTCATCTTT. This chain links TRDV2 with TRDJ1; D may be TRDD3 (5 bases). V dropped 0 bases and J dropped 2 bases, with 12 bases sitting between them. The CDR3 consists of 15 residues. From germline, CDR1 is GEAIGNYY and CDR2 EKD.

In its sample, this clone is medium-sized. J is TRDJ3 and V is TRDV2; TRDD3 aligns across 13 bases. The V segment lost 3 bases and the J segment 2 bases; nucleotides outside the gene matches: 6. Germline V gives CDR1 GEAIGNYY, CDR2 EKD. The CDR3 is made up of 19 amino acids. This chain's CDR3 is CACDPLLGDTPWDTRQMFF. The CDR3 region has the DNA TGTGCCTGTGACCCCTTACTGGGGGATACGCCCTGGGACACCCGACAGATGTTTTTC.

Turning to this clone: A far larger clone is one base from this, pointing to a likely read error. This specimen includes other DNA sequences encoding the same CDR3. The gene calls are TRDV2 and TRDJ1, with 12 bases lining up with TRDD3. CDR3 length: 19 residues. Germline-derived CDR1 and CDR2 are GEAIGNYY and EKD. V shed 2 bases, J shed 6 bases, and the junction held 18 bases outside the gene matches. The CDR3: CACDSVLGDTPEPPHKLIF. The DNA for the CDR3 is TGTGCCTGTGACAGCGTCCTGGGGGATACGCCGGAACCTCCGCATAAACTCATCTTT.

A word on this clone: It is unclear where the CDR3 begins or ends on the DNA, so no DNA is shown, and the CDR3 is as TCRdb lists it. The gene calls are TRAV29/DV5 and TRDJ1; the table calls TRDD3, which could not be checked here. Germline V gene sequence: CDR1 NSMFDY, CDR2 ISSIKDK. With termini counted, the CDR3 has 28 amino acids. CDR3 sequence reads: CSVLLCSNGEWGLLRDTGWAIRTDKLIF.

This clone appeared a single time. A much bigger clone sits one base away, suggesting this may be a read error. V and J are TRDV2 and TRDJ3; TRDD3 aligns across 11 bases. Germline CDR1 GEAIGNYY, CDR2 EKD. The CDR3 length is 21 residues. CDR3: CACESLGGYEGGSWHTRQMFF. The CDR3 nucleotides are TGTGCCTGTGAGTCCCTTGGGGGATACGAAGGAGGCTCCTGGCACACCCGACAGATGTTTTTC.

This clone appeared once. Translating this DNA gives a protein that differs at residue 5 from the TCRdb one, which belongs to a much larger clone; a read error is likely, and the protein shown is this translation. V and J are TRDV2 and TRDJ1; 8 bases align to TRDD3. J gave up 4 bases and V 3 bases, and 15 bases lay outside the gene matches. The CDR3 sequence is 17 residues long. Germline V gene sequence: CDR1 GEAIGNYY, CDR2 EKD. The CDR3 spells CACDALAGDTGGDKLIF. The CDR3 DNA reads TGTGCCTGTGACGCGTTAGCTGGGGACACTGGGGGCGATAAACTCATCTTT.

This clone was seen only a few times. TCRdb records a much larger clone's protein for this DNA, with a difference at residue 8 that likely arises from a read error; the protein given is the translation of the DNA. The rearrangement uses TRDV2 and TRDJ1, with D perhaps matching TRDD3 (5 bases). Trimming took off 0 bases at V and 4 bases at J, with 17 bases between the two ends. Germline-derived CDR1 and CDR2 are GEAIGNYY and EKD. The CDR3 runs to 16 residues. This chain's CDR3 is CACDTLDRGPVDKLIF. CDR3 DNA sequence: TGTGCCTGTGACACCTTGGATAGGGGACCGGTCGATAAACTCATCTTT.

This clone occurred a few times. This CDR3 reads CACDTVRGTATEYTDKLIF. The CDR3 DNA reads as TGTGCCTGTGACACCGTGCGGGGGACAGCTACAGAGTACACCGATAAACTCATCTTT. The chain recombines TRDV2 with TRDJ1, with TRDD3 as a possible D gene (6 bases). CDR3 length: 19 amino acids. The V end was cut by 0 bases, the J end by 0 bases, with 22 bases between. Germline CDR1 reads GEAIGNYY; CDR2 reads EKD.

Comment on this clone: A far larger clone is off by one base, so a read error is likely. V is TRDV2 and J is TRDJ3; TRDD3 agrees at 9 bases. Germline V gene lookup returns CDR1 GEAIGNYY and CDR2 EKD. The V and J ends lost 1 base and 3 bases, in that order; junction bases with no gene match: 15. CDR3 length: 21 residues. The DNA for the CDR3 is TGTGCCTGTGACACGATGAGTACTGGGGGAGCTAGCTACTGGGACACCCGACAGATGTTTTTC. It yields the protein CACDTMSTGGASYWDTRQMFF.

Concerning this clone itself: A single base is all that separates this from a far larger clone, so a read error is likely. The rearrangement uses TRDV1 and TRDJ1; 13 nucleotides align to TRDD3. Germline CDR1 and CDR2: TSWWSYY and QGS. The CDR3 consists of 22 residues. This CDR3 reads CALGEPRTGGYGAPSYTAKLIF. CDR3 in DNA: TGTGCTCTTGGGGAGCCCCGTACTGGGGGATACGGTGCACCCTCGTACACCGCTAAACTCATCTTT.

This clone qualifies as large. The chain combines TRDV2 with TRDJ2; 11 nucleotides match TRDD3. CDR1 GEAIGNYY and CDR2 EKD come from the germline V gene. The CDR3 length is 18 residues. V gave up 3 bases and J gave up 7 bases; unmatched junction bases: 15. The CDR3 bases are TGTGCCTGTGACCCCGTTGTGGGGGATACGCGAATCCGAGCACAACTCTTCTTT. This sequence encodes CACDPVVGDTRIRAQLFF.